The rows below give T cell receptor beta chains drawn from one sample of a study of shared clonotypes between healthy human individuals. The assay was immunoSEQ multiplex PCR, and TCRdb's table has in-frame clones only and misses some. This table holds roughly 1,500,000 clones, approximately 98% found once. Sequencing was done on a sample of naive CD4+ T cells sorted from blood. These receptors were taken from a man under 40 in good health. The CDR3 runs from the conserved cysteine through the conserved F or W. The D gene is left open where the match is weak. Part of the rows lack a size; the others show once, few, many or a class for expanded clones.

>TRBV5-8|.|.|TRBJ2-7
CASSPWARPNEQYF
TGTGCCAGCAGCCCCTGGGCACGTCCGAACGAGCAGTACTTC
>TRBV5-1|.|.|TRBJ1-4
CASSLGLLNEKLFF
TGCGCCAGCAGCCTAGGACTCCTTAATGAAAAACTGTTTTTT
>TRBV5-1|.|.|TRBJ1-4
CASSSGPDEKLFF
TGCGCCAGCAGCTCGGGACCAGATGAAAAACTGTTTTTT
>TRBV6-6|.|.|TRBJ2-2
CATGRVLGAGELFF
TGTGCCACCGGGCGGGTTTTAGGCGCCGGGGAGCTGTTTTTT
>TRBV5-1|.|.|TRBJ1-4
CASSSRTVATNEKLFF
TGCGCCAGCAGCTCCAGGACGGTTGCAACTAATGAAAAACTGTTTTTT
>TRBV10-3|.|.|TRBJ1-1
CAISEYRGGEYEAFF
TGTGCCATCAGTGAGTATCGTGGCGGAGAATACGAAGCTTTCTTT
>TRBV15|.|once|TRBJ1-2
CATSRGSIGSNYGYTF
TGTGCCACCAGCAGAGGTTCTATAGGCTCTAACTATGGCTACACCTTC
>TRBV6-1|.|.|TRBJ2-7
CASRGGVYYEQYF
TGTGCCAGCAGGGGGGGAGTTTACTACGAGCAGTACTTC
>TRBV9|.|.|TRBJ2-2
CASSVADGELFF
TGTGCCAGCAGCGTAGCTGACGGGGAGCTGTTTTTT
>TRBV18|.|.|TRBJ2-7
CASSDTRGTSYEQYF
TGTGCCAGCTCAGATACTAGGGGGACCTCCTACGAGCAGTACTTC
>TRBV27|TRBD1|.|TRBJ1-5
CASSPRQGRPYSNQPQHF
TGTGCCAGCAGTCCCAGACAGGGGCGGCCCTATAGCAATCAGCCCCAGCATTTT
>TRBV15|.|once|TRBJ1-2
CATSRDQGRSNYGYTF
TGTGCCACCAGCAGAGATCAAGGGCGTTCTAACTATGGCTACACCTTC
>TRBV5-5|.|.|TRBJ1-5
CASRVGSNQPQHF
TGTGCCAGCAGGGTGGGATCAAATCAGCCCCAGCATTTT
>TRBV19|.|.|TRBJ2-5
CASSTTGFLETQYF
TGTGCCAGTAGTACAACAGGGTTTTTAGAGACCCAGTACTTC
>TRBV11-2|.|.|TRBJ2-3
CASSPWAGLHTDTQYF
TGTGCCAGCAGCCCGTGGGCGGGTTTGCACACAGATACGCAGTATTTT
>TRBV28|.|.|TRBJ2-1
CASRPPQGRNNEQFF
TGTGCCAGCAGACCACCGCAAGGGAGAAACAATGAGCAGTTCTTC
>TRBV30|.|.|TRBJ1-4
CAWSVPRKAPGEKLFF
TGTGCCTGGAGTGTACCTCGAAAAGCCCCGGGTGAAAAACTGTTTTTT
>TRBV7-2|TRBD1|.|TRBJ2-7
CASSTSTRDRAYEQYF
TGTGCCAGCAGCACCTCTACCCGGGACAGGGCCTACGAGCAGTACTTC
>TRBV19|TRBD2|.|TRBJ2-1
CASSTGLVSYNEQFF
TGTGCCAGTAGTACGGGACTAGTCTCCTACAATGAGCAGTTCTTC
>TRBV5-1|TRBD1|.|TRBJ1-4
CASSSGTGGEKLFF
TGCGCCAGCAGCTCTGGGACAGGGGGTGAAAAACTGTTTTTT
>TRBV6-1|.|.|TRBJ1-1
CASSEELMNTEAFF
TGTGCCAGCAGTGAAGAGTTGATGAACACTGAAGCTTTCTTT
>TRBV2|TRBD1|once|TRBJ1-1
CASNHRGLNTEAFF
TGTGCCAGCAACCACAGGGGATTGAACACTGAAGCTTTCTTT
>TRBV14|TRBD1|.|TRBJ2-1
CASSPLGQITYNEQFF
TGTGCCAGCAGCCCCTTGGGACAGATAACTTACAATGAGCAGTTCTTC
>TRBV5-1|.|.|TRBJ1-1
CASSLFEGNTEAFF
TGCGCCAGCAGCTTGTTTGAGGGAAACACTGAAGCTTTCTTT
>TRBV18|.|.|TRBJ1-5
CASSPRGAVPLNNQPQHF
TGTGCCAGCTCACCAAGGGGAGCCGTCCCCCTCAACAATCAGCCCCAGCATTTT
>TRBV28|TRBD1|.|TRBJ1-3
CASSLTGGSGNTIYF
TGTGCCAGCAGTTTGACAGGGGGCTCTGGAAACACCATATATTTT
>TRBV28|TRBD2|.|TRBJ2-3
CASSFGGAGTDTQYF
TGTGCCAGCAGTTTCGGGGGGGCCGGCACAGATACGCAGTATTTT
>TRBV15|.|.|TRBJ2-7
CATSSMTGVGEQYF
TGTGCCACCAGCAGCATGACAGGAGTAGGCGAGCAGTACTTC
>TRBV9|.|.|TRBJ2-5
CASSVMAGTQETQYF
TGTGCCAGCAGCGTAATGGCGGGAACCCAAGAGACCCAGTACTTC
>TRBV28|.|.|TRBJ2-7
CASSSTGFSYEQYF
TGTGCCAGCAGCTCCACGGGGTTCTCCTACGAGCAGTACTTC
>TRBV6-1|.|.|TRBJ1-1
CASSVARDTEAFF
TGTGCCAGCAGTGTTGCGAGGGACACTGAAGCTTTCTTT
>TRBV25-1|.|.|TRBJ2-5
CASSGAGDHQETQYF
TGTGCCAGCAGTGGAGCAGGGGACCACCAAGAGACCCAGTACTTC
>TRBV19|TRBD2|.|TRBJ2-2
CASSIDFSGLAAFGGELFF
TGTGCCAGTAGTATAGATTTCTCCGGACTAGCGGCATTTGGCGGGGAGCTGTTTTTT
>TRBV19|.|.|TRBJ1-3
CASSILRGTGNTIYF
TGTGCCAGTAGTATTCTGCGGGGGACTGGAAACACCATATATTTT
>TRBV5-1|TRBD1|once|TRBJ1-2
CASSFRDSNYGYTF
TGCGCCAGCAGCTTCCGGGACAGTAACTATGGCTACACCTTC
>TRBV4-1|.|.|TRBJ2-3
CASSQPRTESHTQYF
TGCGCCAGCAGCCAACCGAGGACGGAGAGCCATACGCAGTATTTT
>TRBV7-2|.|.|TRBJ2-7
CASSLARGVYEQYF
TGTGCCAGCAGCTTAGCTAGGGGGGTGTACGAGCAGTACTTC
>TRBV7-2|.|.|TRBJ1-5
CASSLKQRNQPQHF
TGTGCCAGCAGCTTAAAGCAGCGCAATCAGCCCCAGCATTTT
>TRBV14|TRBD1|.|TRBJ1-2
CASSPQTGNGYTF
TGTGCCAGCAGCCCTCAGACAGGGAATGGCTACACCTTC